This T cell receptor (beta chain) was captured in a study of CD8 T cells in Susac syndrome (dated by TCRdb to the late 2010s). At the level of the whole study: Among the sequenced Susac syndrome patients, more than 5 had clinically active disease and under ten were in clinical remission. The study used repertoire sequencing to test whether antigen drove CD8+ T cell activation and differentiation in Susac syndrome. The study compared CD8+ T cell repertoire clonality among about a dozen healthy donors, about 14 Susac syndrome patients and around 16 multiple sclerosis patients. At blood withdrawal, Susac syndrome patients were either therapy-naive, taking corticosteroids (in some cases with IVIg as well), or taking IVIg alone. Overall study results and their limits: The TCR sequencing and HLA analysis was acknowledged to have included a relatively small number of individuals. Looking at Susac-specific public clones, the researchers identified some 16 in the total CD8+ repertoire and four or five in the CD8+ TEMRA repertoire. Susac syndrome CD8+ repertoires showed clonal expansion, highest in CD8+ TEMRA cells and greater in clinically active than remitting patients.

CDR1 SEHNR and CDR2 FQNEAQ were looked up in the germline V gene (reference sequence). Taken from cysteine to phenylalanine, the CDR3 has 14 residues. Here the CDR3 DNA is all that survives: 42 bases in frame from base 1. V is clipped by 5 bases and J by 5 bases, and the sequence between their germline boundaries is 14 bases long. RNA was extracted using the RNeasy kit, and about 0.45 to 1 ug of the RNA was reverse transcribed with random hexamers. The immunoSEQ multiplex PCR assay, which covers 54 Vbeta and 13 Jbeta segments, was used to amplify TCR beta CDR3 regions. To correct PCR amplification bias, a synthetic template baseline was used for both primer optimization and computational correction. The authors' analysis ran thus. Reads were annotated to V, D and J genes according to IMGT and were analyzed with immunoSEQ Analyzer, with only productive sequences retained. Clonality was calculated as one minus the Shannon entropy normalized by log2 of the number of productive unique sequences. Public and private clones were assessed among the 100 most prevalent clones of each patient and control. Clones were defined as Susac-specific if absent from the healthy and MS cohorts, from approximately 1,100 published viral clones and from other ImmuneACCESS disease sequences. Clones were called with MiXCR by TCRdb after fastp trimmed the public reads at Q25, and only in-frame beta chains were retained. Records with the same CDR3 protein are collapsed into one entry carrying the most frequent genes and DNA. The V and J calls and clone size are TCRdb's, not the authors'. Recorded for this sample are more than 70,000 distinct CDR3 sequences; approximately 94% of them occurred a single time. The ten largest clonotypes hold about 0.52% of the sample.

Peripheral blood CD8+ and CD4+ T cells from healthy donors, Susac syndrome patients and multiple sclerosis patients were profiled using high-throughput TCR beta sequencing. The Susac syndrome patients fulfilled recently defined diagnostic criteria for either definite or probable disease. Bulk CD8+ and CD4+ T cells were purified by magnetic negative isolation, while CD8+ TEMRA cells were enriched using FACS. Blood was drawn into EDTA tubes, processed within 24 hours, and PBMCs were isolated by density gradient centrifugation. PBMCs intended for TCR sequencing were frozen in liquid nitrogen and were later thawed in a 37 degrees C water bath. The sorted or isolated CD4+, CD8+ and CD8+ TEMRA cells had a purity of 90% or higher. Notes on this clonotype: There is no known antigen for this receptor. No clone much larger than this one lies a single base away; base qualities are absent.

Source material: CD8+ T cells from PBMCs. The rearranged segments are TRBV7-9 and TRBJ2-3; the D region is possibly TRBD1 or TRBD2, each matching across 6 bases. The receptor was isolated from a human donor with Susac syndrome. The DNA sequence is given as TGTGCCAGCAGCCCTTTCGGGGGCAAAGATACGCAGTATTTT. It codes for CASSPFGGKDTQYF.